This T cell receptor (beta chain) is from a study of regulatory T cells in long-lasting Graves disease. Time point specified: newly diagnosed GD, antithyroid drugs for less than 3 months. RNA from PBMCs was the source of the TCR library. Criteria from the American Thyroid Association guidelines were applied to diagnose Graves' disease. HTBI primers from iRepertoire and Arm-PCR of CDR3 regions yielded the TCR beta libraries. TCRdb fed the multiplex PCR reads into MiXCR, producing one record per CDR3 protein. The sample lists 200,000 to 250,000 distinct CDR3 sequences; roughly 19% were seen once. Many counts were recorded for this clonotype. Its target is unknown. Study-wide findings and caveats: Segments TRBV28, TRBJ1-2 and TRBJ2-5 showed preferential usage in persistent disease.

V lost 3 bases and J lost 7, with 12 bases in between. CDR3 length: 13 residues. These same records also appear under a second study, on T cells in Graves' hyperthyroidism and ophthalmopathy. That study reports: The study used the HTBI primer set for a first-round RT-PCR of the TCR CDR3.

The chain joins TRBV12-3 or TRBV12-4 to TRBJ2-5; possible D gene TRBD2, 5 bases. The sequences come from peripheral blood mononuclear cells (PBMCs), collected at new diagnosis, from a patient treated with antithyroid drugs. The sequence was obtained from a woman in her 30s with Graves disease. CDR3 nucleotides: TGTGCCAGCAGTTTTGGCGGTCGGGGGACCCAGTACTTC. Protein sequence: CASSFGGRGTQYF.